This T cell receptor beta chain originates from a study of neurological immune-mediated disorders (dated by TCRdb to about 2019). Regarding the study in general: Using UMI-based sequencing, the study compared peripheral blood TCR-beta repertoires from patients with HTLV-I-associated myelopathy (HAM/TSP), patients with multiple sclerosis, and healthy controls. The 100 to 110 TCR-beta libraries covered PBMC samples along with longitudinal samples, technical triplicates, and paired sorted CD4+ and CD8+ T-cell subsets. The cohort was made up of approximately 65 subjects, consisting of roughly 14 HAM/TSP patients, roughly 35 multiple sclerosis patients and approximately 20 healthy controls.

cDNA was synthesized by template-switch 5'RACE using a primer carrying a 10-nucleotide random unique molecular identifier by which each TCR transcript was tagged. Over 180 million TCR-beta sequences, covering 15-18 subjects, were produced in each sequencing run. The RNeasy kit was used to extract total RNA. The KAPA Real-time Library Amplification kit was used to amplify TCR-beta VDJ regions with primers targeting the TCR constant region and the 5'RACE anchor. A first PCR added sample indexes and Illumina adaptors, and a second PCR then raised library yield. After purification with Ampure beads, the TCR product of roughly 650 bp was size-selected on a 2% E-gel SizeSelection system. Before pooling, library quality was assessed on a Bioanalyzer, concentration was determined with Qubit, and library quantification was performed with the Kapa Library Quantification kit. An Illumina HiSeq 2500 sequenced the libraries paired-end 2 x 150 bp. To increase sequence diversity, about 25-30% phiX was spiked into each library pool. The paper's data handling went like this. Quality-filtered reads were processed with the UMI-based MiGEC pipeline, and over 80% of raw TCR sequences were removed by the MiGEC pipeline during error correction. VDJ genes were aligned to IMGT germline references, and each clonotype was defined by a unique CDR3 amino acid sequence together with V-J genes. Clonal expansion, Shannon diversity and CDR3 relatedness (CalcPairwiseDistances, ClusterSamples) were evaluated with VDJtools, and phylogenetic trees were built with CLCbio workbench. A clone was classed as expanded if it had 8 or more unique UMIs, a cutoff based on coefficient-of-variation modelling across technical triplicates. TCRdb reprocessing: public reads trimmed at Q25 with fastp, clones called with MiXCR, in-frame beta chains kept. Under each unique CDR3 protein, matching rows form one entry showing the most common genes and DNA. The V and J calls, along with clone size, are taken from TCRdb and not from the paper's own processing. The sample table holds about 38,000 distinct CDR3 sequences, of which about 4.8% were seen once. The ten biggest clones cover about 9% of the sample.

Healthy controls were blood bank volunteers in Maryland, USA. TCR libraries for sorted subsets were made from 1 million sorted CD4+ or CD8+ T cells. Peripheral blood underwent Ficoll-Hypaque density gradient centrifugation to isolate PBMCs, which were then cryopreserved in liquid nitrogen. The study also sequenced paired sorted CD4+ and CD8+ subsets from healthy controls, HAM/TSP patients and MS patients. Based on the germline V gene, the CDR1 and CDR2 sequences are MNHGY and SVAAGI. Unmatched junction bases come to 4, with V trimmed by 5 bases and J by 8 bases. The CDR3 length is 12 residues, termini included. CDR3 DNA is the only sequence kept; it has 36 bases, read in frame from the first base. Points the paper makes about the study in general: No identical CDR3 amino acid sequences were shared among expanded clones across subjects, suggesting private TCR-beta repertoires in all groups. TCR clonal expansion was greatest in HAM/TSP patients and smallest in MS patients, who ranked below even healthy controls.

This clonotype was counted many times. The antigen this receptor binds is unknown. Because the CDR3 is missing its conserved closing phenylalanine or tryptophan, this is likely a read error. The chain uses TRBV6-9 and TRBJ1-1; a stretch of 8 junction bases matches TRBD1. The sequencing sample was made of CD4+ T cells from blood. This receptor was identified in a man between 18 and 35 years old in good health. The CDR3 sequence is CASSTRDREAFS. The nucleotide sequence is given as TGTGCCAGCAGTACCCGGGACAGGGAAGCTTTCTCT.